Listed here are 23 T cell receptor beta chains from one sample, sequenced in a study of early T cells in non-severe SARS-CoV-2 infection. TCRdb reprocessed the 5' RACE reads with MiXCR, giving one entry per CDR3 protein. Here the sample spans around 66,000 distinct CDR3 sequences, approximately 6% being singletons. Sequences were derived from whole blood, sampled at baseline. Receptor source: an adult who was a healthcare worker with PCR-confirmed SARS-CoV-2 infection or an uninfected control (not recorded which).

This chain joins TRBV29-1 and TRBJ1-1, with no clear D. The CDR3 has 12 residues. The germline V gene encodes CDR1 SQVTM and CDR2 ANQGSEA. Trimming pared 0 bases from V and 4 bases from J, leaving 6 bases between. The CDR3 nucleotides are TGCAGCGTTGAAGACACGCCCACTGAAGCTTTCTTT. As protein: CSVEDTPTEAFF.

This clonotype was seen at least ten times. The rearrangement joins TRBV5-5 to TRBJ2-7; the D gene is possibly TRBD1 (5 bases). V lost 0 bases, J lost 2 bases, and 15 bases lay in between. This CDR3 has 16 amino acids. The germline gives CDR1 SGHKS, CDR2 YYEKEE (reference sequence). In DNA, the CDR3 is TGTGCCAGCAGCTTGGGCCCTCTTGGACACACCTACGAGCAGTACTTC. Amino acids: CASSLGPLGHTYEQYF.

The table lists this clonotype with many counts. V and J are TRBV20-1 and TRBJ1-3, with D unresolved. Germline lookup yields CDR1 DFQATT and CDR2 SNEGSKA (reference sequence). The CDR3 totals 14 residues. Trimming removed 3 bases at V and 4 bases at J, with 13 bases between. The CDR3 sequence: CSASDEGAGNTIYF. The DNA of the CDR3 is TGCAGTGCTAGTGATGAGGGAGCAGGAAACACCATATATTTT.

This clonotype showed up many times. The chain couples TRBV12-3 or TRBV12-4 to TRBJ2-3, with unresolved D. The length of the CDR3 is 15 residues. V was shortened by 3 bases and J by 1 base, with 11 bases between the two germline ends. In DNA form, the CDR3 reads TGTGCCAGCAGTTTGGGCAATGCGCGCACAGATACGCAGTATTTT. This sequence encodes CASSLGNARTDTQYF.

This clonotype was observed at least ten times. This rearrangement joins TRBV6-6 to TRBJ2-3, with TRBD1 identical over 7 bases. This CDR3 has 14 residues. The germline V gene has CDR1 MNHNY and CDR2 SVGAGI (reference sequence). J was trimmed by 5 bases and V by 2 bases; bases with no gene match: 4. CDR3 amino acids: CASSYATGIDTQYF. Here the CDR3 DNA reads TGTGCCAGCAGTTACGCGACAGGGATAGATACGCAGTATTTT.

The chain recombines TRBV20-1 with TRBJ2-1, with TRBD2 matching 12 bases. CDR1 DFQATT and CDR2 SNEGSKA come from the germline V gene (reference sequence). V gave up 4 bases and J gave up 2 bases; unmatched junction bases: 6. The length of the CDR3 is 16 residues. This chain's CDR3 is CSATQTSGSPYNEQFF. The DNA for the CDR3 is TGCAGTGCTACCCAGACTAGCGGGAGTCCCTACAATGAGCAGTTCTTC.

V usage is TRBV29-1 and J usage is TRBJ1-1; no reliable D call. Germline V gives CDR1 SQVTM, CDR2 ANQGSEA. This CDR3 contains 14 residues. Trimming took 2 bases from V and 8 from J, leaving 18 bases between them. Here the CDR3 reads CSVEPDLVRPEAFF. CDR3 bases: TGCAGCGTTGAACCCGATTTAGTGCGACCGGAAGCTTTCTTT. The full variable domain, rest sourced from reference TRBV29-1 and TRBJ1-1, is SAVISQKPSRDICQRGTSLTIQCQVDSQVTMMFWYRQQPGQSLTLIATANQGSEATYESGFVIDKFPISRPNLTFSTLTVSNMSPEDSSIYLCSVEPDLVRPEAFFGQGTRLTVV.

This clonotype was picked up many times. This chain connects TRBV29-1 to TRBJ1-2, with a weak D call TRBD1 (5 bases). The CDR3 consists of 12 residues. The V gene's germline CDR1 is SQVTM and CDR2 ANQGSEA. Deletions cut 4 bases from V and 2 bases from J, with 8 bases between. In DNA, the CDR3 is TGCAGCGTTGTGGGGGAAAACTATGGCTACACCTTC. This codes for CSVVGENYGYTF. The full variable domain, rest sourced from reference TRBV29-1 and TRBJ1-2, is SAVISQKPSRDICQRGTSLTIQCQVDSQVTMMFWYRQQPGQSLTLIATANQGSEATYESGFVIDKFPISRPNLTFSTLTVSNMSPEDSSIYLCSVVGENYGYTFGSGTRLTVV.

The rearrangement uses TRBV29-1 and TRBJ2-7; 11 bases line up with TRBD2. Losses at the gene ends were 4 bases for V and 4 bases for J; bases not matched to a gene: 3. Germline loops: CDR1 SQVTM, CDR2 ANQGSEA. The CDR3 has 13 amino acids. The DNA for the CDR3 is TGCAGCGTTGTCACTAGCGGGAGATACGAGCAGTACTTC. This encodes CSVVTSGRYEQYF.

This clonotype was recorded many times. The rearrangement joins TRBV4-2 to TRBJ1-4; possible D gene TRBD1, 5 bases. Germline CDR1 LGHNA, CDR2 YNFKEQ. The CDR3 spans 19 residues. Between the trimmed V and J ends, which lost 2 bases and 1 base, there was a span of 20 bases. The chain's CDR3 is CASSQSRGRMLLTNEKLFF. DNA of the CDR3: TGTGCCAGCAGCCAATCCCGGGGGAGGATGCTACTAACTAATGAAAAACTGTTTTTT.

This clonotype appeared many times. This chain's CDR3 is CAISGPDAEAFF. CDR3 DNA sequence: TGTGCCATCAGTGGACCAGACGCTGAAGCTTTCTTT. This chain connects TRBV10-3 to TRBJ1-1; D is uncertain. Trimming pared 4 bases from V and 6 bases from J, leaving 9 bases between. The CDR3 has 12 residues. Germline assignment: CDR1 ENHRY and CDR2 SYGVKD.

This clonotype was seen ten or more times. The rearrangement joins TRBV11-2 to TRBJ2-1; D unclear. This CDR3 spans 15 amino acids. Germline CDR1 is SGHAT and CDR2 is FQNNGV. V was trimmed by 2 bases and J by 0 bases, leaving 8 bases between them. The CDR3 sequence is CASSLTLSSYNEQFF. For the CDR3, the DNA is TGTGCCAGCAGCTTAACCCTTAGCTCCTACAATGAGCAGTTCTTC.

This clonotype showed up many times. The chain couples TRBV7-9 to TRBJ2-3, with 9 positions matching TRBD2. Trimming took 7 bases from V and 6 from J; bases not matched to a gene: 11. The CDR3 consists of 15 residues. CDR1 and CDR2 (germline): SEHNR, FQNEAQ (reference sequence). The DNA of the CDR3 is TGTGCCAGCATCAGAGCGGGGGGCACCAGGGATACGCAGTATTTT. This translates into CASIRAGGTRDTQYF. The variable domain in full, completed from reference TRBV7-9 and TRBJ2-3, reads DTGVSQNPRHKITKRGQNVTFRCDPISEHNRLYWYRQTLGQGPEFLTYFQNEAQLEKSRLLSDRFSAERPKGSFSTLEIQRTEQGDSAMYLCASIRAGGTRDTQYFGPGTRLTVL.

This clonotype was seen at least ten times. This chain links TRBV12-3 or TRBV12-4 with TRBJ2-7; 11 nucleotides line up with TRBD1. The junction had 6 bases not matched to a gene; V was cut back by 5 bases and J by 3 bases. The CDR3 spans 15 residues. CDR3 in DNA: TGTGCCAGCAGTCACGGACAGGGGGCGGTCTACGAGCAGTACTTC. Its translation: CASSHGQGAVYEQYF.

This clonotype was seen many times. The chain couples TRBV24-1 to TRBJ2-1; 10 bases align to TRBD2. This CDR3 spans 17 amino acids. Germline trimming cut 3 bases from V and 9 bases from J; bases unmatched to any gene: 13. Germline V gene lookup returns CDR1 KGHDR and CDR2 SFDVKD. CDR3: CATSDVVLAGAGGEQFF. CDR3 in DNA: TGTGCCACCAGTGATGTTGTTCTAGCGGGAGCGGGGGGTGAGCAGTTCTTC.

This clonotype has ten or more counts. The chain couples TRBV29-1 to TRBJ1-5, with TRBD1 as a possible D gene (5 bases). The CDR3 consists of 13 residues. Trimming pared 5 bases from V and 4 bases from J, leaving 12 bases between. Per the germline V gene, CDR1 is SQVTM and CDR2 is ANQGSEA. The CDR3 DNA follows: TGCAGCGTTTCCCGGGACGGAAATCAGCCCCAGCATTTT. It yields the protein CSVSRDGNQPQHF.

The DNA of the CDR3 is TGTGCCAGCAGTCTACGCCAGGGGGTACTAGAGACCCAGTACTTC. It encodes CASSLRQGVLETQYF. The chain joins TRBV6-6 to TRBJ2-5; 7 nucleotides agree with TRBD1. Germline V gene lookup returns CDR1 MNHNY and CDR2 SVGAGI (reference sequence). V shed 5 bases, J shed 4 bases, and the junction held 10 bases outside the gene matches. The CDR3 contains 15 residues.

The chain couples TRBV2 to TRBJ2-4; the D is unclear. V gave up 6 bases and J gave up 5 bases, with 8 bases separating them. In germline, CDR1 is SNHLY, CDR2 FYNNEI. This CDR3 region has 12 residues. The CDR3 protein is CASRESENIQYF. CDR3 nucleotide sequence: TGTGCCAGCAGGGAATCTGAAAACATTCAGTACTTC. Combining the CDR3 with reference TRBV2 and TRBJ2-4 gives the whole variable domain EPEVTQTPSHQVTQMGQEVILRCVPISNHLYFYWYRQILGQKVEFLVSFYNNEISEKSEIFDDQFSVERPDGSNFTLKIRSTKLEDSAMYFCASRESENIQYFGAGTRLSVL.

The chain carries TRBV20-1 and TRBJ2-7, with 7 bases lining up with TRBD1. Germline V lookup: CDR1 DFQATT, CDR2 SNEGSKA (reference sequence). V lost 5 bases and J lost 5; bases outside the gene matches: 9. This CDR3 comprises 13 residues. In DNA form, the CDR3 reads TGCAGTGCTGAATTTACAGGGGTTGACGAGCAGTACTTC. Encoded protein: CSAEFTGVDEQYF.

This clonotype has more than one count but fewer than ten. V usage is TRBV19 and J usage is TRBJ2-3; tentatively, D is TRBD1 (6 bases). The ends were cut back, 9 bases at V and 6 bases at J, with 13 bases in the middle. The CDR3 has 12 residues. Germline-derived CDR1 and CDR2 are LNHDA and SQIVND (reference sequence). CDR3 bases: TGTGCCAGCAGGCCCCAGGGGGATACGCAGTATTTT. It is translated as CASRPQGDTQYF.

The gene calls are TRBV5-8 and TRBJ2-7, with 7 bases fitting TRBD1. J lost 7 bases, V lost 4 bases, and 14 bases had no gene match. The CDR3 covers 15 residues. Germline V gene lookup returns CDR1 SGHTS and CDR2 YDEGEE. CDR3 nucleotide sequence: TGTGCCAGCAGCAGCCGACAGGGCTACCAGGGGGAGCAGTACTTC. This encodes CASSSRQGYQGEQYF.

This clonotype was seen a handful of times. The chain recombines TRBV18 with TRBJ2-6, with D unclear. The germline V gene encodes CDR1 KGHSH and CDR2 LQKENI. This CDR3 contains 17 residues. V was clipped by 4 bases and J by 0 bases, with 13 bases between them. The CDR3 is CASSQNPLSSGANVLTF. CDR3 coding DNA: TGTGCCAGCTCACAAAACCCTCTGTCCTCTGGGGCCAACGTCCTGACTTTC.

This clonotype appeared many times. The chain recombines TRBV7-2 with TRBJ2-6; D remains unclear. Trimming stripped 5 bases from V and 0 bases from J, with 11 bases between. CDR3 length: 16 residues. Germline V gene sequence: CDR1 SGHTA, CDR2 FQGNSA. The CDR3 region is CASSPEYYSGANVLTF. The CDR3 DNA follows: TGTGCCAGCAGCCCAGAATATTACTCTGGGGCCAACGTCCTGACTTTC.